The T cell receptor beta chain described here comes from a study of blood T cell repertoires in COVID-19. Study in general: COVID-19 samples, acute and convalescent, were from the United States, Italy and Spain. PBMCs, B-cell-depleted T cells, or T cells provided the cDNA or gDNA that made up the material.

Sequenced by immunoSEQ multiplex PCR; TCRdb stores in-frame clones only, minus some. The table lists over 200,000 clones, 80% to 90% of them singletons. V was pared by 6 bases and J by 6 bases, with 9 bases of the junction left unmatched. CDR1 is SGHNT, CDR2 YENEEA, per germline. CDR3 length: 14 residues. This rearrangement joins TRBV11-3 to TRBJ2-7, with TRBD2 matching 9 bases. The sample consisted of peripheral blood. The TCR comes from a woman of 80 years or more with active or convalescent COVID-19. Written as DNA, the CDR3 is TGTGCCAGCAGGGTGGGACTAGCCGGGGGCGAGCAGTACTTC. This sequence encodes CASRVGLAGGEQYF.